Listed below are T cell receptor beta chains from one sample, sequenced in a study of blood T cell repertoires in COVID-19. The repertoire was sequenced with immunoSEQ multiplex PCR; TCRdb's copy has only in-frame clones and lacks some. The sample lists about 74,000 clones; 70% to 80% were seen once. The sample taken for sequencing was peripheral blood. These TCRs come from a human donor in a cohort sampled during active COVID-19. CDR3s include the opening cysteine and the closing phenylalanine or tryptophan. D genes are given only for firm matches. Expanded clones are given a class, and other clones once, few, many or no size at all.

TGCGCCAGCAGACGGGAGTACGAGCAGTACTTC	CASRREYEQYF	TRBV5-1	few	NA	TRBJ2-7
TGCGCCAGCAGACCGACAGGGGGTAGAGGTGAAGCTTTCTTT	CASRPTGGRGEAFF	TRBV4-3	NA	TRBD1	TRBJ1-1
TGTGCCAGCAGCGCCCCCGGGACAGGCCATGAAAAACTGTTTTTT	CASSAPGTGHEKLFF	TRBV11-2	NA	TRBD1	TRBJ1-4
TGTGCCAGCAGGGGGACAAGCCTAAATCAGCCCCAGCATTTT	CASRGTSLNQPQHF	TRBV28	NA	NA	TRBJ1-5
TGTGCCAGCAGTTTCCTTCTACAGGGGGCGGCAAACTATGGCTACACCTTC	CASSFLLQGAANYGYTF	TRBV28	NA	TRBD1	TRBJ1-2
TGTGCCAGCAGTTTAACAGGGACCGCCTACGAGCAGTACTTC	CASSLTGTAYEQYF	TRBV27	NA	NA	TRBJ2-7
TGCGCCAGCAGCTTGTCCGGGACAGCATCTGGGGCCAACGTCCTGACTTTC	CASSLSGTASGANVLTF	TRBV5-1	NA	TRBD1	TRBJ2-6
TGTGCCAGCAGAGCTAGCGGGAGTTACGAGCAGTACTTC	CASRASGSYEQYF	TRBV27	NA	TRBD2	TRBJ2-7
TGCGCCAGCAGCTTCATACGGAGCTCCTACAATGAGCAGTTCTTC	CASSFIRSSYNEQFF	TRBV5-1	NA	NA	TRBJ2-1
TGTGCCAGCTGCGAGGGATTGAACACTGAAGCTTTCTTT	CASCEGLNTEAFF	TRBV12-3/TRBV12-4	NA	NA	TRBJ1-1
TGTGCCAGCAGCCTAAACAGGGTAAGTTCGAACACCGGGGAGCTGTTTTTT	CASSLNRVSSNTGELFF	TRBV6-2/TRBV6-3	NA	NA	TRBJ2-2
TGTGCCAGCTCACCGGGTCTTCCCGGAGGGGCTTTCTTT	CASSPGLPGGAFF	TRBV18	many	NA	TRBJ1-1
TGTGCCAGCAGCCAAACAGGGGCTGTCTCCTACGAGCAGTACTTC	CASSQTGAVSYEQYF	TRBV14	few	TRBD1	TRBJ2-7
TGTGCCCCCCGGGAGGGGGTGAACACTGAAGCTTTCTTT	CAPREGVNTEAFF	TRBV15	NA	NA	TRBJ1-1
TGTGCCAGCTCACCGCCTCCCCCAGGGAATAATGGCTACACCTTC	CASSPPPPGNNGYTF	TRBV18	NA	NA	TRBJ1-2
TGCAGCGCGGACACCTTAAACTATGGCTACACCTTC	CSADTLNYGYTF	TRBV29-1	once	NA	TRBJ1-2
TGTGCCAGCAGCGACAGGGGACTAGCGGCCTACGAGCAGTACTTC	CASSDRGLAAYEQYF	TRBV6-5	NA	TRBD2	TRBJ2-7